The 17 T cell receptor beta chains in this list originate from one sample, sequenced in a study of blood T cell repertoires in COVID-19 (dated by TCRdb to 2020 to 2022). Library preparation used the immunoSEQ multiplex PCR assay. As stored in TCRdb, this immuneACCESS dataset retains in-frame rearrangements with V and J assigned. A fraction of the clones does not appear; measured against another copy, unresolved V genes explain less than half of the discrepancy, and the remainder lacks a known reason. Recorded for this sample are around 150,000 clones; roughly 80% of them occurred a single time. The ten largest clones represent more than 3% of the sample. The source material was PBMCs or T cells enriched from blood (not recorded which). The receptors originated from a woman aged 60-75 years who had recovered from COVID-19.

This chain connects TRBV5-1 to TRBJ2-5, with 12 bases identical to TRBD2. The CDR3 covers 16 residues. Unmatched junction bases numbered 8, after V lost 3 bases and J lost 5 bases. Germline-derived CDR1 and CDR2 are SGHRS and YFSETQ. In DNA, the CDR3 is TGCGCCAGCAGCTCGGCCCTAGCGGGGGGGCCGGAGACCCAGTACTTC. Translation gives CASSSALAGGPETQYF. Full variable domain (outside the CDR3, taken from reference TRBV5-1 and TRBJ2-5): KAGVTQTPRYLIKTRGQQVTLSCSPISGHRSVSWYQQTPGQGLQFLFEYFSETQRNKGNFPGRFSGRQFSNSRSEMNVSTLELGDSALYLCASSSALAGGPETQYFGPGTRLLVL.

V and J are TRBV5-1 and TRBJ1-1; maybe TRBD1 (6 bases). The CDR3 is 22 residues long. The germline CDR1 and CDR2 sequences are SGHRS and YFSETQ. Trimming took off 0 bases at V and 1 base at J, with 31 bases between the two ends. CDR3 DNA: TGCGCCAGCAGCTTGGTCGTAGGAGGCGGAGTTGGGCGCAGGGGTCCGAACACTGAAGCTTTCTTT. This gives the protein CASSLVVGGGVGRRGPNTEAFF.

The genes are TRBV3-1 (or the pseudogene TRBV3-2) and TRBJ1-1, with D possibly being TRBD1 (5 bases). Germline V gene sequence: CDR1 LGHDT, CDR2 YNNKEL (reference sequence). The CDR3 sequence is 15 residues long. Trimming cost V 0 bases and J 0 bases, with 8 bases left between them. The CDR3 reads CASSQEGLMNTEAFF. CDR3 nucleotide sequence: TGTGCCAGCAGCCAAGAGGGACTTATGAACACTGAAGCTTTCTTT.

This clone was recorded at least ten times. The rearrangement joins TRBV25-1 to TRBJ2-1; the match to TRBD2 covers 7 bases. This CDR3 comprises 14 residues. J gave up 9 bases and V 6 bases, and 11 bases lay outside the gene matches. Germline CDR1 and CDR2: MGHDK and SYGVNS. CDR3 bases: TGTGCCAGCAGGGGGAGGGGACGAACGGGTGAGCAGTTCTTC. Translated: CASRGRGRTGEQFF.

This sequence joins TRBV5-6 and TRBJ2-6; D is undetermined. The V gene's germline CDR1 is SGHDT and CDR2 YYEEEE. The V end lost 0 bases, the J end lost 2 bases, and 6 bases lay between the germline ends. The CDR3 has 15 amino acids. The CDR3 region has the DNA TGTGCCAGCAGCTTGGCCTCTCCTGGGGCCAACGTCCTGACTTTC. Translating it yields CASSLASPGANVLTF.

This sequence joins TRBV7-3 and TRBJ2-7; 8 bases line up with TRBD1. The length of the CDR3 is 14 residues. Trimming removed 4 bases from V and 5 bases from J; junction bases left unmatched: 7. CDR1 and CDR2 (germline): SGHTA, FQGTGA. The CDR3 is CASSSGQGRHEQYF. CDR3 nucleotide sequence: TGTGCCAGCAGCTCAGGACAGGGTCGGCACGAGCAGTACTTC.

The gene calls are TRBV24-1 and TRBJ1-1; TRBD1 matches 11 bases. CDR3 length equals 15 residues. CDR1 is KGHDR and CDR2 is SFDVKD in the germline V gene. The V segment lost 3 bases and the J segment 1 base; nucleotides outside the gene matches: 0. CDR3 DNA: TGTGCCACCAGTGATGGACAGGGGGCGAACACTGAAGCTTTCTTT. It codes for CATSDGQGANTEAFF.

The chain couples TRBV7-8 to TRBJ2-7; TRBD1 aligns across 11 bases. V dropped 5 bases and J dropped 2; count of bases not matched to a gene: 8. This CDR3 is 16 amino acids long. CDR1 and CDR2 from the germline V gene are SGHVS and FQNEAQ. The CDR3 protein is CASSPGWTGGTYEQYF. The CDR3 nucleotides are TGTGCCAGCAGCCCCGGCTGGACAGGGGGCACCTACGAGCAGTACTTC.

The V call is TRBV5-4, the J call TRBJ2-7, with TRBD1 as a possible D gene (6 bases). Germline V CDR1 and CDR2: SGHNT, YYREEE (reference sequence). The CDR3 has 14 amino acids. Trimming left V 10 bases short and J 5 bases short, with 22 bases between. The CDR3 is CAVKEGRGAHEQYF. The CDR3 DNA sequence: TGTGCCGTCAAAGAGGGCAGGGGCGCCCACGAGCAGTACTTC.

The DNA for the CDR3 is TGCGCCAGCAGCGGGGGACAGGGGTATAATTCACCCCTCCACTTT. Translating it yields CASSGGQGYNSPLHF. The genes are TRBV5-1 and TRBJ1-6, with 10 bases lining up with TRBD1. This CDR3 region has 15 residues. The trim removed 4 bases at V and 4 bases at J, leaving 2 bases unmatched. Germline CDR1 is SGHRS and CDR2 is YFSETQ.

The CDR3, as DNA: TGTGCCAGCAGTACTAACGGGGGGGAGACCCAGTACTTC. Amino acid sequence: CASSTNGGETQYF. The rearrangement uses TRBV6-4 and TRBJ2-5, with TRBD2 matching 7 bases. The CDR3 length is 13 residues. The trim removed 5 bases at V and 5 bases at J, leaving 5 bases unmatched. Germline values: CDR1 MRHNA, CDR2 SNTAGT.

The V call is TRBV10-3, the J call TRBJ1-6, with TRBD1 as a possible D gene (6 bases). The CDR3 sequence is 15 residues long. Trimming cost V 0 bases and J 8 bases, with 11 bases left between them. Looked up from germline, CDR1 is ENHRY and CDR2 is SYGVKD. CDR3 loop: CAISESRQEYSPLHF. In nucleotides, the CDR3 is TGTGCCATCAGTGAGTCGCGACAGGAGTATTCACCCCTCCACTTT.

The rearrangement joins TRBV3-1 (or the pseudogene TRBV3-2) to TRBJ2-1; 7 nucleotides agree with TRBD2. CDR3 length: 14 amino acids. Looked up from germline, CDR1 is LGHDT and CDR2 is YNNKEL (reference sequence). Germline trimming cut 5 bases from V and 4 bases from J; bases unmatched to any gene: 5. The CDR3 spells CASSYTGGYNEQFF. DNA for the CDR3: TGTGCCAGCAGCTACACGGGGGGTTACAATGAGCAGTTCTTC.

V usage is TRBV7-6 and J usage is TRBJ2-5; 12 nucleotides align to TRBD2. After removal of 4 bases from V and 5 bases from J, the junction contained 5 bases not matched to a gene. Germline lookup yields CDR1 SGHVS and CDR2 FNYEAQ. CDR3 length: 15 amino acids. CDR3 protein: CASSSRLAGVETQYF. The CDR3 region has the DNA TGTGCCAGCAGCTCCAGACTAGCGGGGGTGGAGACCCAGTACTTC.

This chain connects TRBV13 to TRBJ2-1; weak D call: TRBD2 (7 bases). The CDR3 is 14 amino acids. Trimming took off 5 bases at V and 10 bases at J, with 18 bases between the two ends. Germline-derived CDR1 and CDR2 are PRHDT and FYEKMQ (reference sequence). The CDR3 sequence is CASSPLGGGPEQFF. In nucleotides, the CDR3 is TGTGCCAGCAGCCCCCTAGGGGGGGGGCCCGAGCAGTTCTTC.

This chain links TRBV2 with TRBJ1-6, with 9 bases matching TRBD1. The CDR3 runs to 14 residues. CDR1 is SNHLY and CDR2 is FYNNEI in the germline V gene. The V segment lost 8 bases and the J segment 4 bases; nucleotides outside the gene matches: 3. The CDR3 DNA reads as TGTGCCAGCCAGGACAGGGGTTATAATTCACCCCTCCACTTT. Residues: CASQDRGYNSPLHF.

This chain links TRBV10-2 with TRBJ2-1; D perhaps matches TRBD1 (5 bases). V was trimmed by 4 bases and J by 3 bases, leaving 7 bases between them. CDR1 is WSHSY and CDR2 is SAAADI in the germline V gene. There are 13 residues in the CDR3. This chain's CDR3 is CASSGGLYNEQFF. As DNA, the CDR3 is TGCGCCAGCAGTGGGGGCCTCTACAATGAGCAGTTCTTC.